The 29 T cell receptor beta chains below were found in one sample sequenced in a study of blood T cells in healthy people across ages. Sample-barcoded 5' priming and a J-beta primer mix drove a second PCR of 7 to 11 cycles. TCRdb reanalysed the 5' RACE reads using MiXCR and keeps one entry per CDR3 protein. The table has 540,000 or so distinct CDR3 sequences, roughly a quarter seen once. Specimen: blood. The receptors were gathered from a woman aged 70-85 years in good health.

This clonotype turned up a few times. V usage is TRBV4-2 and J usage is TRBJ2-5, with TRBD2 matching over 7 bases. Germline lookup yields CDR1 LGHNA and CDR2 YNFKEQ. J lost 3 bases, V lost 1 base, and 8 bases had no gene match. The length of the CDR3 is 16 residues. CDR3 in amino acids: CASSQGGLGRKETQYF. The CDR3 nucleotides are TGTGCCAGCAGCCAAGGCGGACTAGGGCGGAAAGAGACCCAGTACTTC.

V and J are TRBV5-1 and TRBJ2-2; a possible D gene is TRBD2 (6 bases). The CDR3 consists of 14 residues. The germline V gene has CDR1 SGHRS and CDR2 YFSETQ. V was pared by 3 bases and J by 6 bases, with 12 bases between. This CDR3 reads CASSSLGGPGELFF. The DNA for the CDR3 is TGCGCCAGCAGCTCTCTAGGAGGGCCCGGGGAGCTGTTTTTT.

The chain links TRBV7-9 to TRBJ2-3; D remains unclear. Germline CDR1 reads SEHNR; CDR2 reads FQNEAQ (reference sequence). The CDR3 spans 17 residues. With 2 bases removed from V and 1 base from J, the gap between germline ends came to 16 bases. The CDR3 loop is CASSLPPPETRTDTQYF. For the CDR3, the DNA is TGTGCCAGCAGCTTACCCCCGCCGGAAACCCGCACAGATACGCAGTATTTT.

This chain links TRBV7-2 with TRBJ2-4; no clear D. The CDR3 is 12 residues long. V shed 1 base and J shed 8 bases, with 6 bases lying between them. The germline gives CDR1 SGHTA, CDR2 FQGNSA. The CDR3 sequence is CASSLVRDIQYF. CDR3 DNA: TGTGCCAGCAGCTTAGTTAGGGACATTCAGTACTTC.

This clonotype was seen more than once but under ten times. J is TRBJ1-2 and V is TRBV20-1, with unresolved D. The CDR3 has 13 residues. The V end lost 3 bases, the J end lost 5 bases, and 13 bases lay between the germline ends. Germline values: CDR1 DFQATT, CDR2 SNEGSKA (reference sequence). Here the CDR3 DNA reads TGCAGTGCTAGGAAGGGAGTAGAGTATGGCTACACCTTC. This codes for CSARKGVEYGYTF.

The CDR3 nucleotides read TGCGCCAGCAGCCCAAATGGACAGGGGGCAAGGACCGGGGAGCTGTTTTTT. It yields the protein CASSPNGQGARTGELFF. This sequence joins TRBV5-1 and TRBJ2-2; 11 bases align to TRBD1. The germline V gene has CDR1 SGHRS and CDR2 YFSETQ. After removal of 4 bases from V and 5 bases from J, the junction contained 10 bases not matched to a gene. CDR3 length: 17 amino acids.

This clonotype has a handful of counts. One junction end does not reproduce the germline sequence, and a read error may be involved. The V gene is TRBV11-2, the J gene TRBJ2-5; TRBD2 matches at 8 bases. The CDR3 is made up of 17 amino acids. Germline CDR1 reads SGHAT; CDR2 reads FQNNGV. CDR3 sequence: CASKKAGGFDRAETRYF. DNA of the CDR3: TGTGCCAGCAAAAAGGCGGGGGGCTTTGATCGGGCAGAGACCCGGTACTTC.

The chain couples TRBV20-1 to TRBJ2-1; the D gene is possibly TRBD2 (6 bases). Germline V gene data show CDR1 as DFQATT and CDR2 as SNEGSKA (reference sequence). Trimming took off 5 bases at V and 9 bases at J, with 11 bases between the two ends. The CDR3 is made up of 11 amino acids. This CDR3 is CSARDFREQFF. DNA of the CDR3: TGCAGTGCTCGGGACTTCCGTGAGCAGTTCTTC.

The chain combines TRBV6-2 or TRBV6-3 with TRBJ1-1, with D tentatively TRBD1 (6 bases). V lost 0 bases and J lost 5, with 10 bases in between. The germline V gene encodes CDR1 MNHEY and CDR2 SVGEGT. The CDR3 sequence is 14 residues long. CDR3 region: CASSYSSRGTEAFF. CDR3 sequence (DNA): TGTGCCAGCAGTTACTCGTCGAGGGGGACTGAAGCTTTCTTT.

As regards this clonotype: A read error may produce the germline difference seen at one junction end. The rearrangement links TRBV29-1 to TRBJ1-4; 9 bases agree with TRBD1. Germline loops: CDR1 SQVTM, CDR2 ANQGSEA. The CDR3 length is 14 residues. The CDR3 DNA follows: TGCAGCGCCGCGACCGGGACAGGGATTGAAAAACCGTTTTTT. Its translation: CSAATGTGIEKPFF.

This clonotype came up a few times. This chain uses TRBV4-1 with TRBJ2-6; D is unresolved. The CDR3 is 17 residues long. Trimming shortened V by 1 base and J by 0 bases, and 10 bases separated the two germline ends. Looked up from germline, CDR1 is MGHRA and CDR2 is YSYEKL. CDR3: CASSQVGRTSGANVLTF. In nucleotides, the CDR3 is TGCGCCAGCAGCCAAGTGGGCAGGACCTCTGGGGCCAACGTCCTGACTTTC.

In its sample, this clonotype was seen a few times. In DNA, the CDR3 is TGTGCCAGCAGCCCTAACAAAGAAGCTTTCTTT. Amino acids: CASSPNKEAFF. V and J are TRBV7-9 and TRBJ1-1, with D hard to call. This CDR3 has 11 residues. Germline V gene lookup returns CDR1 SEHNR and CDR2 FQNEAQ (reference sequence). Trimming removed 5 bases at V and 8 bases at J, with 9 bases between.

This clonotype occurred a few times. CDR3 loop: CASSLGQMRLDEQYF. The CDR3 DNA follows: TGTGCCAGCAGCTTAGGCCAGATGAGACTGGACGAGCAGTACTTC. The chain is built from TRBV11-2 and TRBJ2-7; no reliable D call. The CDR3 length is 15 residues. With 1 base removed from V and 5 bases from J, the gap between germline ends came to 15 bases. In germline, CDR1 is SGHAT, CDR2 FQNNGV.

This clonotype was observed a few times. The V and J genes are TRBV10-3 and TRBJ2-3, with D unclear. This CDR3 has 13 amino acids. Deletions cut 5 bases from V and 0 bases from J, with 6 bases between. Germline CDR1 and CDR2: ENHRY and SYGVKD. The CDR3 reads CAISPSSTDTQYF. CDR3 DNA sequence: TGTGCCATCAGTCCCTCTAGCACAGATACGCAGTATTTT.

This clonotype has ten or more counts. The chain is built from TRBV30 and TRBJ2-1; 9 positions match TRBD1. CDR3 length: 14 residues. Germline assignment: CDR1 GTSNPN and CDR2 SVGIG (reference sequence). J gave up 1 base and V 4 bases, and 2 bases lay outside the gene matches. DNA for the CDR3: TGTGCCTGGACGGGACAGGGTTCCTACAATGAGCAGTTCTTC. This gives the protein CAWTGQGSYNEQFF. The full variable domain, rest sourced from reference TRBV30 and TRBJ2-1, is SQTIHQWPATLVQPVGSPLSLECTVEGTSNPNLYWYRQAAGRGLQLLFYSVGIGQISSEVPQNLSASRPQDRQFILSSKKLLLSDSGFYLCAWTGQGSYNEQFFGPGTRLTVL.

This clonotype was counted once. The chain recombines TRBV29-1 with TRBJ2-7, with 12 bases lining up with TRBD2. The germline V gene encodes CDR1 SQVTM and CDR2 ANQGSEA. With V trimmed by 2 bases and J by 4 bases, 6 bases remained unmatched. The CDR3 sequence is 15 residues long. CDR3 protein: CSVEKASGRDYEQYF. CDR3 DNA: TGCAGCGTTGAAAAGGCTAGCGGGAGGGATTACGAGCAGTACTTC.

The sample holds a few counts of this clonotype. V gene TRBV29-1 combines with J gene TRBJ1-2; D is unresolved. Trimming stripped 2 bases from V and 0 bases from J, with 7 bases between. Germline-derived CDR1 and CDR2 are SQVTM and ANQGSEA. The CDR3 length is 13 residues. The CDR3 coding sequence is TGCAGCGTTGAAAGGTTAGCTAACTATGGCTACACCTTC. Translated: CSVERLANYGYTF.

The chain recombines TRBV7-2 with TRBJ1-1, with 10 bases that match TRBD1. The junction had 7 bases not matched to a gene; V was cut back by 5 bases and J by 1 base. From germline, CDR1 is SGHTA and CDR2 FQGNSA. The CDR3 runs to 16 residues. CDR3 nucleotides: TGTGCCAGCAGCCTCAGACAGGGGGCTACGAACACTGAAGCTTTCTTT. Encoded protein: CASSLRQGATNTEAFF.

The V call is TRBV7-2, the J call TRBJ1-2; TRBD1 matches 11 bases. This CDR3 has 15 amino acids. J lost 5 bases, V lost 6 bases, and 8 bases had no gene match. Germline V gives CDR1 SGHTA, CDR2 FQGNSA. CDR3 nucleotide sequence: TGTGCCAGCAGGCTCGGACAGGGGGCGGATTATGGCTACACCTTC. It is translated as CASRLGQGADYGYTF.

This clonotype was recorded only once. CDR3 nucleotide sequence: TGTGCCAGCAGCAAAGCGGCGGCGGACGAGCAGTACTTC. This sequence encodes CASSKAAADEQYF. This chain uses TRBV21-1 with TRBJ2-7. TRBV21-1 is an annotated pseudogene. The CDR3 is 13 residues long.

The chain couples TRBV30 to TRBJ2-3; D may match TRBD1 or TRBD2 (7 bases each). The V end lost 3 bases, the J end lost 4 bases, and 11 bases lay between the germline ends. Germline CDR1 reads GTSNPN; CDR2 reads SVGIG (reference sequence). The CDR3 loop spans 13 amino acids. The CDR3 spells CAWSQGGADTQYF. In DNA, the CDR3 is TGTGCCTGGAGCCAGGGGGGGGCAGATACGCAGTATTTT. The full variable domain, completed using reference TRBV30 and TRBJ2-3, is SQTIHQWPATLVQPVGSPLSLECTVEGTSNPNLYWYRQAAGRGLQLLFYSVGIGQISSEVPQNLSASRPQDRQFILSSKKLLLSDSGFYLCAWSQGGADTQYFGPGTRLTVL.

This clonotype was detected a few times. This chain connects TRBV20-1 to TRBJ2-6; no definite D call. This CDR3 region has 16 residues. Germline CDR1 and CDR2: DFQATT and SNEGSKA (reference sequence). The V gene lost 0 bases and the J gene lost 0 bases, with 9 bases spanning the gap. CDR3 DNA: TGCAGTGCTAGAGATTTATCCCTCTCTGGGGCCAACGTCCTGACTTTC. It yields the protein CSARDLSLSGANVLTF.

V is TRBV5-1 and J is TRBJ2-2; D gene unclear. The germline V gene encodes CDR1 SGHRS and CDR2 YFSETQ. This CDR3 has 15 amino acids. The ends were cut back, 4 bases at V and 4 bases at J, with 14 bases in the middle. This CDR3 reads CASSPDAVITGELFF. The DNA for the CDR3 is TGCGCCAGCAGCCCGGACGCGGTTATCACCGGGGAGCTGTTTTTT.

This chain uses TRBV30 with TRBJ2-5; 7 bases are shared with TRBD2. V shed 4 bases and J 5 bases; nucleotides not matched to a gene: 10. Germline CDR1 and CDR2: GTSNPN and SVGIG (reference sequence). The CDR3 loop spans 14 amino acids. The DNA of the CDR3 is TGTGCCTGGAAGCGGCGGGGAGCGGGGGAGACCCAGTACTTC. The encoded protein is CAWKRRGAGETQYF.

The chain recombines TRBV24-1 with TRBJ1-1; no clear D gene. Per germline, CDR1 KGHDR and CDR2 SFDVKD. Trimming shortened V by 11 bases and J by 4 bases, and 19 bases separated the two germline ends. The CDR3 extends over 14 amino acids. CDR3 protein: CASSSSLVGTEAFF. The CDR3 DNA reads as TGTGCCAGCAGCTCCTCATTGGTAGGCACTGAAGCTTTCTTT.

The CDR3 spells CASSRDSPWYNEQFF. The CDR3 DNA sequence: TGTGCCAGCAGCCGGGACTCCCCGTGGTACAATGAGCAGTTCTTC. The chain uses TRBV5-6 and TRBJ2-1, with D possibly TRBD2 on 6 matching bases. With 4 bases removed from V and 4 bases from J, the gap between germline ends came to 15 bases. The germline V gene encodes CDR1 SGHDT and CDR2 YYEEEE. The CDR3 loop spans 15 amino acids.

The sample holds a few counts of this clonotype. CDR3 DNA sequence: TGCAGTGCTGGCGGTTCTAGCAATCAGCCCCAGCATTTT. Translating it yields CSAGGSSNQPQHF. The V gene is TRBV20-1, the J gene TRBJ1-5; D gene ambiguous. From germline, CDR1 is DFQATT and CDR2 SNEGSKA (reference sequence). The CDR3 runs to 13 residues. V lost 5 bases to trimming and J lost 0 bases, with 8 bases between them.

This chain connects TRBV5-1 to TRBJ1-1; 7 bases line up with TRBD1. The CDR3 is made up of 13 amino acids. CDR1 is SGHRS and CDR2 is YFSETQ in the germline V gene. V was clipped by 3 bases and J by 5 bases; unmatched bases: 4. CDR3 sequence reads: CASSWGRGTEAFF. DNA for the CDR3: TGCGCCAGCAGCTGGGGCAGGGGGACTGAAGCTTTCTTT.

The rearrangement links TRBV6-6 to TRBJ2-4; D remains unclear. CDR3 size: 13 residues. Germline lookup yields CDR1 MNHNY and CDR2 SVGAGI (reference sequence). Trimming pared 0 bases from V and 7 bases from J, leaving 7 bases between. The CDR3 loop is CASSYSLGNIQYF. In nucleotides, the CDR3 is TGTGCCAGCAGTTACTCCCTGGGTAACATTCAGTACTTC.